The clone carrying this T cell receptor (beta chain) occurred a few times. Its antigen is not identified. The sample belongs to a study of T cell clonotyping in hematopoietic cell transplantation. Whole-study results and caveats: CD4 and CD8 repertoire contributions could not be separated without sorting. After transplant, recipient diversity fell while pathologically expanded clonotypes grew through day 180.

Trimming shortened V by 6 bases and J by 2 bases, and 9 bases separated the two germline ends. The CDR3 is 13 amino acids. Germline assignment: CDR1 LGHNA and CDR2 YSLEER. The repertoire was sequenced with immunoSEQ multiplex PCR; TCRdb's copy has only in-frame clones and lacks some. Of approximately 11,000 clones detected, around half appear once; the ten largest clones hold roughly 13%. The source material was peripheral blood mononuclear cells, sampled 100 days after allogeneic stem cell transplant. The genes are TRBV4-3 and TRBJ2-3, with D unclear. The sequence derives from a female patient aged 50-59 years who had an allogeneic stem cell transplant from an unrelated donor, so the T cells may come from the graft donor. Some clones in this sample may be carry-over from other donors' samples. The CDR3 nucleotides are TGCGCCAGCAGTCCTCCGTTCACAGATACGCAGTATTTT. Protein: CASSPPFTDTQYF.